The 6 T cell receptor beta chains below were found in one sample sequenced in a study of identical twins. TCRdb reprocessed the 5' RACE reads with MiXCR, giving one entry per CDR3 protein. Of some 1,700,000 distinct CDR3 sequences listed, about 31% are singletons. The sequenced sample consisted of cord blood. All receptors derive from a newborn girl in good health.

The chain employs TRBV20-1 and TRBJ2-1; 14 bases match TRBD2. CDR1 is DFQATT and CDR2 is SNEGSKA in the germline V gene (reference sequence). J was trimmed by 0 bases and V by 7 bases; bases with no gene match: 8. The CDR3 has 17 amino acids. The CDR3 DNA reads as TGCAGTGGCCCGGGACTAGCGGGGGTGCTCTCCTACAATGAGCAGTTCTTC. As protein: CSGPGLAGVLSYNEQFF.

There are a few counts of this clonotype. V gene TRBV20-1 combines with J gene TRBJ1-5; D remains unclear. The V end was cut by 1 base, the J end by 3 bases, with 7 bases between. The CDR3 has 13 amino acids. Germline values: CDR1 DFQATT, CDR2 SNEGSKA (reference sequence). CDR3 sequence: CSARGTANQPQHF. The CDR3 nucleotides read TGCAGTGCTAGAGGGACGGCCAATCAGCCCCAGCATTTT.

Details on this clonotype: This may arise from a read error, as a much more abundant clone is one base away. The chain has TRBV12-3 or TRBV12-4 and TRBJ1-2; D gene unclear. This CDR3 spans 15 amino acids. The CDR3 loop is CTSSLYPGANYGYTF. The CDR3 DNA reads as TGTACCAGCAGTTTATACCCGGGAGCTAACTATGGCTACACCTTC.

The CDR3 here is CSAEEAYDEQFF. CDR3 nucleotides: TGCAGTGCTGAGGAGGCGTACGATGAGCAGTTCTTC. The rearrangement uses TRBV20-1 and TRBJ2-1, with a weak D call TRBD2 (5 bases). V was cut by 5 bases and J by 8 bases, with 13 bases left in between. Germline V gene data show CDR1 as DFQATT and CDR2 as SNEGSKA (reference sequence). The CDR3 contains 12 residues.

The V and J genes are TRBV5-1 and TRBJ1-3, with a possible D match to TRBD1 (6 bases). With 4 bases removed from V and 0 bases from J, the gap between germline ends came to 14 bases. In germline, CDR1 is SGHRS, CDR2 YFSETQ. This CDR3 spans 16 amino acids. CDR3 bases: TGCGCCAGCAGCCCCGGACAGACGAGCTCTGGAAACACCATATATTTT. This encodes CASSPGQTSSGNTIYF.

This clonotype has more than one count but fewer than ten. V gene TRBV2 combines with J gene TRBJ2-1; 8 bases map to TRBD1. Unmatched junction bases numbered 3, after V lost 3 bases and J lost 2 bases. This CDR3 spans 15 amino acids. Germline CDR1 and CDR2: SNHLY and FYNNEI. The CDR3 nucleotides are TGTGCCAGCAGTGATTACAGGGGGGCCTACAATGAGCAGTTCTTC. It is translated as CASSDYRGAYNEQFF.